This T cell receptor (beta chain) was sequenced for a study of CD8+ T cells in alopecia areata. The wider study: Treatment ran 6 to 18 months, with 6 months of follow-up afterward. Findings and limits, study-wide: Uncertainty remains about how baseline CD8+ expansion links to response, with one nonresponder. Scalp and blood samples kept many expanded lesional clones throughout tofacitinib.

Treatment of the sample: oral pan-JAK inhibitor, 5-10 mg twice daily. CDR1 and CDR2 (germline): SEHNR, FQNEAQ (reference sequence). This CDR3 contains 14 residues. V was clipped by 5 bases and J by 0 bases; unmatched bases: 3. cDNA reverse transcribed from extracted RNA served as the sequencing template. TCRdb's copy holds only in-frame clones and misses some; the assay was immunoSEQ multiplex PCR. The profile covers around 200,000 clones, with roughly three fifths appearing a single time and 10% to 15% taken by the ten largest. About this clone itself: Its antigen is still unknown.

The V gene is TRBV7-9, the J gene TRBJ2-5; 7 bases line up with TRBD2. The receptor's source is a human donor with alopecia areata. Here the sequenced sample was CD8+ T cells sorted from blood, taken at week 24, from a patient treated with tofacitinib. The CDR3 region is CASSQGTNQETQYF. CDR3 nucleotides: TGTGCCAGCAGCCAAGGGACTAACCAAGAGACCCAGTACTTC.